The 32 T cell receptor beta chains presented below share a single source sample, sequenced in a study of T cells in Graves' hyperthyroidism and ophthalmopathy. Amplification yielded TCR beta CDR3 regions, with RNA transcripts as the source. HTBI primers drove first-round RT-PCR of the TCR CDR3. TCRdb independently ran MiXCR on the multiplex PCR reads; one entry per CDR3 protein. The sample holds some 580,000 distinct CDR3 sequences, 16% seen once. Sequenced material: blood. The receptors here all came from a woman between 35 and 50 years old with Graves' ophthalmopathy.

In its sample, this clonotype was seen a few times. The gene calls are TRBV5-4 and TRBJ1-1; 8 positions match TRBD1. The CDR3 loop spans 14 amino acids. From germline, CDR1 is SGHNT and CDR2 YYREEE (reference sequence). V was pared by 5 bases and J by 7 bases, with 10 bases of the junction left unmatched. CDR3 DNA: TGTGCCAGCAGACATGACGCGACAGGGGATGAAGCTTTCTTT. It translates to CASRHDATGDEAFF.

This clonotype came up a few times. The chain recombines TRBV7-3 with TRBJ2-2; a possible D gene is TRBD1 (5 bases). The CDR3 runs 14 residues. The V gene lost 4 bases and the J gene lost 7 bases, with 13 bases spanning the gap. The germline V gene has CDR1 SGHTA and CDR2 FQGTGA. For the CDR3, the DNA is TGTGCCAGCAGCTCCTCACCAGGGTTCGGGGAGCTGTTTTTT. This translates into CASSSSPGFGELFF.

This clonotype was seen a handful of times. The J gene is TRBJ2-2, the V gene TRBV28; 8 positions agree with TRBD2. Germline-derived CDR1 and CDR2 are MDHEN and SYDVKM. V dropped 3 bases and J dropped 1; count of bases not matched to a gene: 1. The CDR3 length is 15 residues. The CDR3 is CASSFSGKNTGELFF. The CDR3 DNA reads TGTGCCAGCAGTTTTAGCGGGAAGAACACCGGGGAGCTGTTTTTT.

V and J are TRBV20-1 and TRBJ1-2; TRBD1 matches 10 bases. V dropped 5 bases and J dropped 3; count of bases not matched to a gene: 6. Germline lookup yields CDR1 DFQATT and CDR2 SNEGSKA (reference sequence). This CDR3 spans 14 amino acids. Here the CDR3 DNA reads TGCAGTGCTGAAGACAGGGGGCGGTACTATGGCTACACCTTC. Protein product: CSAEDRGRYYGYTF.

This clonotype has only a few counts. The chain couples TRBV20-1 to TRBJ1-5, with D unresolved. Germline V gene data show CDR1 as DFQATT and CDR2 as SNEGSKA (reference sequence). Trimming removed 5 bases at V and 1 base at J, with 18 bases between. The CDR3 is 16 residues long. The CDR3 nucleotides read TGCAGTGCTCCCATTTGGGATGTGGGGAGCAATCAGCCCCAGCATTTT. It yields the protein CSAPIWDVGSNQPQHF.

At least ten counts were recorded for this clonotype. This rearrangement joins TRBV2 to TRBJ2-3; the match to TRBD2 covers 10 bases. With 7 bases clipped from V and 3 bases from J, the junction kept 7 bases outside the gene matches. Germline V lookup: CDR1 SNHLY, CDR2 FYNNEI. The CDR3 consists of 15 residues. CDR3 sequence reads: CASTLGLARTDTQYF. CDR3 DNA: TGTGCCAGCACCCTGGGACTAGCGCGGACAGATACGCAGTATTTT.

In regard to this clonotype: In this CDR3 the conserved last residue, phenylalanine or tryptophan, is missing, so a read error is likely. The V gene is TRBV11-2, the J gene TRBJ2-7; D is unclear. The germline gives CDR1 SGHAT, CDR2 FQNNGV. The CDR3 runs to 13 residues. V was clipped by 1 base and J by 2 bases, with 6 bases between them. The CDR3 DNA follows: TGTGCCAGCAGCTTAGCCACTACCTACGAGCAGTACTAC. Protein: CASSLATTYEQYY.

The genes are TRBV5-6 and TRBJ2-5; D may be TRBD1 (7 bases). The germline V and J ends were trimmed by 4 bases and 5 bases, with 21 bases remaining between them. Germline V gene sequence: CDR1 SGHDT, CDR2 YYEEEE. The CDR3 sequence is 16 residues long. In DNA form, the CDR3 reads TGTGCCAGCAGCCGAAGGGGGGTAGGGGGCGCTGAGACCCAGTACTTC. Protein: CASSRRGVGGAETQYF.

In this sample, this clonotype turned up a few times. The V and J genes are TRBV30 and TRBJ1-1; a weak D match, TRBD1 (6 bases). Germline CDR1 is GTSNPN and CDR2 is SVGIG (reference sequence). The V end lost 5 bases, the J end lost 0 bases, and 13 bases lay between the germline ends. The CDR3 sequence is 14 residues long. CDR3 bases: TGTGCCTGGGGTAAAACAGGGTTGAACACTGAAGCTTTCTTT. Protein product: CAWGKTGLNTEAFF. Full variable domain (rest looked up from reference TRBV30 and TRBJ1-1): SQTIHQWPATLVQPVGSPLSLECTVEGTSNPNLYWYRQAAGRGLQLLFYSVGIGQISSEVPQNLSASRPQDRQFILSSKKLLLSDSGFYLCAWGKTGLNTEAFFGQGTRLTVV.

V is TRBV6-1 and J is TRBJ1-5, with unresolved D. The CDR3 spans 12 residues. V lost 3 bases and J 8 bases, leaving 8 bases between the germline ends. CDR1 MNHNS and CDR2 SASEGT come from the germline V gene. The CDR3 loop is CASSDALEPQHF. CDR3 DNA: TGTGCCAGCAGTGACGCCCTGGAGCCCCAGCATTTT.

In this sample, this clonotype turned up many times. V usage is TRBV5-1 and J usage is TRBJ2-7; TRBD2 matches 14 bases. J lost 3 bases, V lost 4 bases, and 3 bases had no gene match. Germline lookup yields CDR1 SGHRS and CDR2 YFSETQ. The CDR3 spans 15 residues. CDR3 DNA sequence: TGCGCCAGCAGCATCGGGACTAGCGGGAGCTACGAGCAGTACTTC. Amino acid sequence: CASSIGTSGSYEQYF.

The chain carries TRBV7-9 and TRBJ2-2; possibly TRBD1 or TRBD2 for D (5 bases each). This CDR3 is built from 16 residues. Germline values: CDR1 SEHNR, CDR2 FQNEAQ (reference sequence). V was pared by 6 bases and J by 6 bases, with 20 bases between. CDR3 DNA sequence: TGTGCCAGCAGACCTCCTTCAGGGAGAGCGGCCGGGGAGCTGTTTTTT. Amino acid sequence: CASRPPSGRAAGELFF. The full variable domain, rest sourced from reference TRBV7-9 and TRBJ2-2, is DTGVSQNPRHKITKRGQNVTFRCDPISEHNRLYWYRQTLGQGPEFLTYFQNEAQLEKSRLLSDRFSAERPKGSFSTLEIQRTEQGDSAMYLCASRPPSGRAAGELFFGEGSRLTVL.

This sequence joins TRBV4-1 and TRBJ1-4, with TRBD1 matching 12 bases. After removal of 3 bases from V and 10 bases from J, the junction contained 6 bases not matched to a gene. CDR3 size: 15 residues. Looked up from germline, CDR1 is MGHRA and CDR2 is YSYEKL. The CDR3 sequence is CASSQPGTGGGKLFF. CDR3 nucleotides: TGCGCCAGCAGCCAGCCCGGGACAGGGGGCGGAAAACTGTTTTTT.

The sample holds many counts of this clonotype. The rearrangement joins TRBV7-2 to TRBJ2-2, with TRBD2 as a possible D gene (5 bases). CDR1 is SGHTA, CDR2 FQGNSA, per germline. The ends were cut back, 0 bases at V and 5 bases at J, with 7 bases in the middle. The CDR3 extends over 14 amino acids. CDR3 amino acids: CASSLARVTGELFF. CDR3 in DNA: TGTGCCAGCAGCTTAGCGCGGGTAACCGGGGAGCTGTTTTTT.

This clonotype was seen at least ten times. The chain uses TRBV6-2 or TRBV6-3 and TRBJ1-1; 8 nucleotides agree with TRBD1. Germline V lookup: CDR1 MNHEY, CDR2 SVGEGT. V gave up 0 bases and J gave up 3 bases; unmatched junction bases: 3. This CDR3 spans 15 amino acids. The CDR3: CASSYSRQGYTEAFF. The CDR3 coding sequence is TGTGCCAGCAGTTACTCGAGACAGGGGTACACTGAAGCTTTCTTT.

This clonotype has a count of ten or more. Here the CDR3 reads CASSPAGTGMMNEQFF. For the CDR3, the DNA is TGTGCCAGCAGTCCAGCCGGGACAGGGATGATGAATGAGCAGTTCTTC. The chain couples TRBV27 to TRBJ2-1, with 9 nucleotides matching TRBD1. The V gene's germline CDR1 is MNHEY and CDR2 SMNVEV (reference sequence). The CDR3 spans 16 residues. Trimming cost V 5 bases and J 7 bases; bases outside gene matches: 12.

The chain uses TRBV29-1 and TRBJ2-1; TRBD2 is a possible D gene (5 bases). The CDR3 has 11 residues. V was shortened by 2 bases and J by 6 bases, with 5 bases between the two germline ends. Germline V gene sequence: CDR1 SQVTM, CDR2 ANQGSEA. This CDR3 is CSVESGNEQFF. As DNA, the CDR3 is TGCAGCGTTGAAAGCGGCAATGAGCAGTTCTTC.

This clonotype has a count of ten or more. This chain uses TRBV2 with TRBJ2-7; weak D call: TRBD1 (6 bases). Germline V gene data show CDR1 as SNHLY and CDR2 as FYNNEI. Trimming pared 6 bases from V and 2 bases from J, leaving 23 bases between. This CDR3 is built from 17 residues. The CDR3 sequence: CASSRILTGPRAYEQYF. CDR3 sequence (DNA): TGTGCCAGCAGCCGTATTCTAACAGGGCCGAGGGCCTACGAGCAGTACTTC. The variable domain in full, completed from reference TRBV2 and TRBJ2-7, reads EPEVTQTPSHQVTQMGQEVILRCVPISNHLYFYWYRQILGQKVEFLVSFYNNEISEKSEIFDDQFSVERPDGSNFTLKIRSTKLEDSAMYFCASSRILTGPRAYEQYFGPGTRLTVT.

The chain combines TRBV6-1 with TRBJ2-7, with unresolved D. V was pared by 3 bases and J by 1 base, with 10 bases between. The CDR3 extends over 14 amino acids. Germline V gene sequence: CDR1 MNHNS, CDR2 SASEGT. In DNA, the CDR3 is TGTGCCAGCAGTGACTGGCAGGATTCCTACGAGCAGTACTTC. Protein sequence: CASSDWQDSYEQYF.

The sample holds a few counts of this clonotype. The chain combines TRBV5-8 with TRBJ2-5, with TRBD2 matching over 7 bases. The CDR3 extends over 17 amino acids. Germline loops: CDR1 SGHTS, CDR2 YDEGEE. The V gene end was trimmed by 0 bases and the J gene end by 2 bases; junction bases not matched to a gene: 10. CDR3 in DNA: TGTGCCAGCAGCTTGGCCGGACCGGGACTATATCAAGAGACCCAGTACTTC. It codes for CASSLAGPGLYQETQYF. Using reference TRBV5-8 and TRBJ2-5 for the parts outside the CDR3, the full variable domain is EAGVTQSPTHLIKTRGQQATLRCSPISGHTSVYWYQQALGLGLQFLLWYDEGEERNRGNFPPRFSGRQFPNYSSELNVNALELEDSALYLCASSLAGPGLYQETQYFGPGTRLLVL.

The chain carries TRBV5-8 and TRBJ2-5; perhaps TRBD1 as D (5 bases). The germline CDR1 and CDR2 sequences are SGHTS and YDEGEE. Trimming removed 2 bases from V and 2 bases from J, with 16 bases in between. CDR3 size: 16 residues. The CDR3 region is CASSLRQTVEQETQYF. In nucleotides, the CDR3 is TGTGCCAGCAGCTTACGCCAGACAGTTGAACAAGAGACCCAGTACTTC.

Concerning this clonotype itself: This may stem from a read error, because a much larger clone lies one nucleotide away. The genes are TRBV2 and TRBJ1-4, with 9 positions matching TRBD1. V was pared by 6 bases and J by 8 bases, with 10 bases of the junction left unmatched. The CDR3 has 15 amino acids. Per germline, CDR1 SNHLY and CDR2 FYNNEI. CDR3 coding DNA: TGTGCCAGCAGGGCCCCGGGACAGGGTCCAGAAAAACTGTTTTTT. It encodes CASRAPGQGPEKLFF. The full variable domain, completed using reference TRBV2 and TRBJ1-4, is EPEVTQTPSHQVTQMGQEVILRCVPISNHLYFYWYRQILGQKVEFLVSFYNNEISEKSEIFDDQFSVERPDGSNFTLKIRSTKLEDSAMYFCASRAPGQGPEKLFFGSGTQLSVL.

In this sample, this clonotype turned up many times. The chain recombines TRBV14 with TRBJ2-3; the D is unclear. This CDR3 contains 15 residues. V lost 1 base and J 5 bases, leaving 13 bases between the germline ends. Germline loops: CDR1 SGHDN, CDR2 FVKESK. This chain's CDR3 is CASSQVYESRDTQYF. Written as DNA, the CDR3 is TGTGCCAGCAGCCAAGTGTATGAGTCTCGAGATACGCAGTATTTT. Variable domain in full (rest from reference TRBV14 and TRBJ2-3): EAGVTQFPSHSVIEKGQTVTLRCDPISGHDNLYWYRRVMGKEIKFLLHFVKESKQDESGMPNNRFLAERTGGTYSTLKVQPAELEDSGVYFCASSQVYESRDTQYFGPGTRLTVL.

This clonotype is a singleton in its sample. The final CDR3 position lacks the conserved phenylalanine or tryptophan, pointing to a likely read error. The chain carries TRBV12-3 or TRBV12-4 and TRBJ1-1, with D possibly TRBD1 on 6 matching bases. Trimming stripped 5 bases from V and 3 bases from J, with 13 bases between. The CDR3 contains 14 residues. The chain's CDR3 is CASSEQGGDTEAFL. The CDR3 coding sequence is TGTGCCAGCAGTGAACAGGGTGGGGACACTGAAGCTTTCCTT.

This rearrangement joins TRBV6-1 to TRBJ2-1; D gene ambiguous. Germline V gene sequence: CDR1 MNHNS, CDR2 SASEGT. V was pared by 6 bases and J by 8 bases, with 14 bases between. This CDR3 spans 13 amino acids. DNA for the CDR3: TGTGCCAGCAGAACGACCCTGACCCATGAGCAGTTCTTC. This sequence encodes CASRTTLTHEQFF.

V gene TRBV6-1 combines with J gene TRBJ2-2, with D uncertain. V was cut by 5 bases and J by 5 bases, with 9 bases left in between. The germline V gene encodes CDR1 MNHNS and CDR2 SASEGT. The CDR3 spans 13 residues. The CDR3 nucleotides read TGTGCCAGCAGTAATAGGGTGACCGGGGAGCTGTTTTTT. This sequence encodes CASSNRVTGELFF.

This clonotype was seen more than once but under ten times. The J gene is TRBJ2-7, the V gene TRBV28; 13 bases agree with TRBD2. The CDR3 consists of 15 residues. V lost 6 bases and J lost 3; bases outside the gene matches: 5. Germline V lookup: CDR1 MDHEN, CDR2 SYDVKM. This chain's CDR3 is CASRLAGGPLYEQYF. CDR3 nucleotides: TGTGCCAGCAGACTAGCGGGAGGGCCCCTCTACGAGCAGTACTTC. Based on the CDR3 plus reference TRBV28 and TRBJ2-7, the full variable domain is DVKVTQSSRYLVKRTGEKVFLECVQDMDHENMFWYRQDPGLGLRLIYFSYDVKMKEKGDIPEGYSVSREKKERFSLILESASTNQTSMYLCASRLAGGPLYEQYFGPGTRLTVT.

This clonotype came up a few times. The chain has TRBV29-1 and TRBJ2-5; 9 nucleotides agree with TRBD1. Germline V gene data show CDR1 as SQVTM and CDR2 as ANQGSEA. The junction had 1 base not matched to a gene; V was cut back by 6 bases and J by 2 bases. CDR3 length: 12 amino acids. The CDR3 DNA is TGCAGCGTGGGGACAGGGCAAGAGACCCAGTACTTC. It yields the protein CSVGTGQETQYF.

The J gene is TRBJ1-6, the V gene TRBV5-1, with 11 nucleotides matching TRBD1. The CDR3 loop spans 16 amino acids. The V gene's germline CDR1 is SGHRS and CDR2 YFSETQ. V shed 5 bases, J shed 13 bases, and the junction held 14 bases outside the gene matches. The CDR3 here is CASSSRSGTGGFPLHF. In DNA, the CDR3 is TGCGCCAGCAGTTCACGCTCCGGGACAGGGGGATTTCCCCTCCACTTT.

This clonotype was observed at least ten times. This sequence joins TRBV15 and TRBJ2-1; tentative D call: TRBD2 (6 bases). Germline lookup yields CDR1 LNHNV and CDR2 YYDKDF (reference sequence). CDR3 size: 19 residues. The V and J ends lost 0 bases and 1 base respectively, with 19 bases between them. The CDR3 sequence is CATSRDIPRTTRSYNEQFF. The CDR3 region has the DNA TGTGCCACCAGCAGAGATATCCCTCGGACTACAAGATCCTACAATGAGCAGTTCTTC.

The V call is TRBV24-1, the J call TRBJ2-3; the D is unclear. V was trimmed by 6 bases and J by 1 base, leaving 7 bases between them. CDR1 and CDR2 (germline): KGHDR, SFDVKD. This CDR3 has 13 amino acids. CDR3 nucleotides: TGTGCCACCAGTTATGGGGGCACAGATACGCAGTATTTT. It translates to CATSYGGTDTQYF.

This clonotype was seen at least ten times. The CDR3 region has the DNA TGCGCCAGCGGACTCTTTCACTCTAGCACAGATACGCAGTATTTT. This gives the protein CASGLFHSSTDTQYF. This chain joins TRBV5-1 and TRBJ2-3; a possible D gene is TRBD2 (5 bases). The CDR3 consists of 15 residues. V lost 7 bases to trimming and J lost 0 bases, with 15 bases between them. The germline V gene encodes CDR1 SGHRS and CDR2 YFSETQ. Full variable domain (rest looked up from reference TRBV5-1 and TRBJ2-3): KAGVTQTPRYLIKTRGQQVTLSCSPISGHRSVSWYQQTPGQGLQFLFEYFSETQRNKGNFPGRFSGRQFSNSRSEMNVSTLELGDSALYLCASGLFHSSTDTQYFGPGTRLTVL.